This T cell receptor beta chain derives from a study of CD8 T cells in Susac syndrome. The sequenced target, TCR beta, came from blood CD8+ and CD4+ T cells. Stable or active relapsing-remitting multiple sclerosis, untreated and meeting revised McDonald criteria, defined the controls. Study-wide findings and caveats: As the study acknowledged, the number of individuals in its TCR sequencing and HLA analysis was relatively small.

With regard to this clonotype: Its specificity is not known.

Reverse transcription of about 0.5 to 1 ug RNA used random hexamers. A multiplex approach, immunoSEQ multiplex PCR, amplified TCR beta CDR3 across 54 Vbeta and 13 Jbeta. TCRdb reanalysed the immunoSEQ multiplex PCR reads using MiXCR and keeps one entry per CDR3 protein. This repertoire shows about 200,000 distinct CDR3 sequences, 92% found once; its top ten account for over 0.1%. The sequence derives from a human donor with multiple sclerosis. Material for sequencing was CD8+ T cells from PBMCs.

CDR3 sequence reads: CAWRDGQGNTEAFF. The CDR3 nucleotides read TGTGCCTGGAGAGATGGACAGGGGAACACTGAAGCTTTCTTT. The chain uses TRBV30 and TRBJ1-1; TRBD1 matches at 8 bases. J gave up 1 base and V 3 bases, and 4 bases lay outside the gene matches. Germline CDR1 reads GTSNPN; CDR2 reads SVGIG (reference sequence). This CDR3 region has 14 residues.